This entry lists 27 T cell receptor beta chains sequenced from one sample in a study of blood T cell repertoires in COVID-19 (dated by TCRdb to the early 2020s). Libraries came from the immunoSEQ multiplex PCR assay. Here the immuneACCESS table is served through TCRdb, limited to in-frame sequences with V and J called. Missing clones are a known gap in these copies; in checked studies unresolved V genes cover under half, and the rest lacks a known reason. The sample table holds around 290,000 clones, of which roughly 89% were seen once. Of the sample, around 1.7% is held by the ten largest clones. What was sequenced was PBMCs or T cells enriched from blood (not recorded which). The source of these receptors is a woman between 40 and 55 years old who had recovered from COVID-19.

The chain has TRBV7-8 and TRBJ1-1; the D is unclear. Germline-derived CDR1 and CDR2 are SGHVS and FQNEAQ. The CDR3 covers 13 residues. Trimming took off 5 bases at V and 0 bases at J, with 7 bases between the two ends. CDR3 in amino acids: CASSTQLNTEAFF. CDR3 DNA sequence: TGTGCCAGCAGCACACAGCTGAACACTGAAGCTTTCTTT.

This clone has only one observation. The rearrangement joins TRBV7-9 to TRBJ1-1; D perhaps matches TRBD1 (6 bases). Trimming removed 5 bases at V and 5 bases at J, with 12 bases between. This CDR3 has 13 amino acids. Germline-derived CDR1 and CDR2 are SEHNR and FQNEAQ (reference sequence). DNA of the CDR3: TGTGCCAGCAGCAGACAGGACGCAACTGAAGCTTTCTTT. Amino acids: CASSRQDATEAFF.

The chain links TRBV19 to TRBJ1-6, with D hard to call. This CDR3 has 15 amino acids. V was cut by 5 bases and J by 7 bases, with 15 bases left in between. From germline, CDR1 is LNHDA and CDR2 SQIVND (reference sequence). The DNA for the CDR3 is TGTGCCAGTAGTTTCACCGGGATCTACAATTCACCCCTCCACTTT. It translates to CASSFTGIYNSPLHF.

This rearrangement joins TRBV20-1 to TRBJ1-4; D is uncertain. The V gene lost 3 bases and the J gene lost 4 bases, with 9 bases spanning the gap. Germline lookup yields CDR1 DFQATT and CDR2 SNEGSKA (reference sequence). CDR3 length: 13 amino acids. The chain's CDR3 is CSASIRGNEKLFF. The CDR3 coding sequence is TGCAGTGCTAGTATTCGGGGTAATGAAAAACTGTTTTTT.

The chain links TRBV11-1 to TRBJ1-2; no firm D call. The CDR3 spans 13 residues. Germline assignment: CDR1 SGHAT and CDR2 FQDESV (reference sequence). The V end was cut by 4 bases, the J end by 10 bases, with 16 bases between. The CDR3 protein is CASSYDRGSAYTF. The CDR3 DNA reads TGTGCCAGCAGCTACGACCGGGGTTCAGCCTACACCTTC.

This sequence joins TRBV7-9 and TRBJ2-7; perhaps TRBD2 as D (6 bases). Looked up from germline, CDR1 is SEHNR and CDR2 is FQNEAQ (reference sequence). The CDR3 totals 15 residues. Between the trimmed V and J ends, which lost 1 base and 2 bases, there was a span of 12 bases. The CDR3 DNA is TGTGCCAGCAGCTTAGAGGCGGGGCCGACCTACGAGCAGTACTTC. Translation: CASSLEAGPTYEQYF.

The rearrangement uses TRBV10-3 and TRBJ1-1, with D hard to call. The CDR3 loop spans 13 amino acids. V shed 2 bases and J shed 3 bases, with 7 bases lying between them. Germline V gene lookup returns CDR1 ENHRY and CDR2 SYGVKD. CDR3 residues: CAISERGYTEAFF. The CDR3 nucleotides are TGTGCCATCAGTGAGCGAGGTTACACTGAAGCTTTCTTT.

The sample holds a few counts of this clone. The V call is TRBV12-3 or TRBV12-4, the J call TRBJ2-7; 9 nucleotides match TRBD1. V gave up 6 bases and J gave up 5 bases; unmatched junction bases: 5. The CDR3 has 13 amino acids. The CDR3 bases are TGTGCCAGCAGGAGGACAGGGGTCAACGAGCAGTACTTC. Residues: CASRRTGVNEQYF.

CDR3 loop: CASSSVFGTSDNEQFF. DNA of the CDR3: TGTGCCAGCAGTTCAGTTTTTGGGACTAGCGACAATGAGCAGTTCTTC. The chain is built from TRBV6-6 and TRBJ2-1, with 10 bases matching TRBD2. This CDR3 is 16 amino acids long. J gave up 5 bases and V 4 bases, and 8 bases lay outside the gene matches. The germline V gene encodes CDR1 MNHNY and CDR2 SVGAGI (reference sequence).

Here the CDR3 DNA reads TGTGCCAGCAGTTCCCCGGGACTAGCGGATTCCAAAAACATTCAGTACTTC. It specifies CASSSPGLADSKNIQYF. This chain joins TRBV6-2 or TRBV6-3 and TRBJ2-4; 11 nucleotides match TRBD2. The germline V gene has CDR1 MNHEY and CDR2 SVGEGT. The V gene end was trimmed by 4 bases and the J gene end by 2 bases; junction bases not matched to a gene: 7. The CDR3 has 17 amino acids.

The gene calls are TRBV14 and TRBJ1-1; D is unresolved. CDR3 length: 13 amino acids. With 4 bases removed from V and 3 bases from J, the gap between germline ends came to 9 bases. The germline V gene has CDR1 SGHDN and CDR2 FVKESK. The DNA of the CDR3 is TGTGCCAGCAGCCTATATCTTGACACTGAAGCTTTCTTT. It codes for CASSLYLDTEAFF.

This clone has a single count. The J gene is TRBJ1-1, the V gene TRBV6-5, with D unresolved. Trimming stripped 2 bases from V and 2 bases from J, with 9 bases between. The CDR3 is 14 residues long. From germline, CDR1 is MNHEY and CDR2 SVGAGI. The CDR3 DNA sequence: TGTGCCAGCAGTTACGTAGCCGGAAACACTGAAGCTTTCTTT. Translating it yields CASSYVAGNTEAFF.

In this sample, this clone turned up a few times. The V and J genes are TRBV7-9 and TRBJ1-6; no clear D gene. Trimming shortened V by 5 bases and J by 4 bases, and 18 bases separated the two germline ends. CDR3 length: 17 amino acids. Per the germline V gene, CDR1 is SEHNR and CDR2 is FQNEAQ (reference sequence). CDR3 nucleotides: TGTGCCAGCAGCCACCCCGCCGGGGTGCTTTATAATTCACCCCTCCACTTT. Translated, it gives CASSHPAGVLYNSPLHF.

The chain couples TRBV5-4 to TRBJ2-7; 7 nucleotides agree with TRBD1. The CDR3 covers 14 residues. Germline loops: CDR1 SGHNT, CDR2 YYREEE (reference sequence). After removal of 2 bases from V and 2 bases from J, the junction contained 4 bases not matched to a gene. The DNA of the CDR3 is TGTGCCAGCAGCTTAGGGGACAGAGCCTACGAGCAGTACTTC. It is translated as CASSLGDRAYEQYF.

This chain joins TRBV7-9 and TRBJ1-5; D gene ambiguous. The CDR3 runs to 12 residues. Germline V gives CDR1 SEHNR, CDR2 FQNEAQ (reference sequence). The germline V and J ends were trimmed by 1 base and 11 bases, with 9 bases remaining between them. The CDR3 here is CASSLGQSAQHF. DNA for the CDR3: TGTGCCAGCAGCTTAGGACAATCGGCCCAGCATTTT.

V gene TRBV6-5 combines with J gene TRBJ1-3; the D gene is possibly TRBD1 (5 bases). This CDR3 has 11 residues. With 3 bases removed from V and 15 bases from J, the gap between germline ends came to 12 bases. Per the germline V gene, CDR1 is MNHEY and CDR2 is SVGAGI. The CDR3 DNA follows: TGTGCCAGCAGTTATGGCGGGACGCAATATTTT. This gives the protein CASSYGGTQYF.

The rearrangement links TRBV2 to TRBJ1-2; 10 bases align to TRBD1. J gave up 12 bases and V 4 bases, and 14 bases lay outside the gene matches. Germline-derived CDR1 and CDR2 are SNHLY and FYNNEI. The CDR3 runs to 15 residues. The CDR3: CASSGVDRGYLADTF. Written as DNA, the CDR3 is TGTGCCAGCAGTGGGGTGGACAGGGGGTATTTGGCTGACACCTTC.

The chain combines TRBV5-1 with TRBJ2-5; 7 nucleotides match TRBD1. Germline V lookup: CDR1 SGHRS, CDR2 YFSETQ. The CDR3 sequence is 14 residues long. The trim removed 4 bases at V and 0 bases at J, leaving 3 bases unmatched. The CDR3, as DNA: TGCGCCAGCAGCACGGGACAGCACCAAGAGACCCAGTACTTC. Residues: CASSTGQHQETQYF.

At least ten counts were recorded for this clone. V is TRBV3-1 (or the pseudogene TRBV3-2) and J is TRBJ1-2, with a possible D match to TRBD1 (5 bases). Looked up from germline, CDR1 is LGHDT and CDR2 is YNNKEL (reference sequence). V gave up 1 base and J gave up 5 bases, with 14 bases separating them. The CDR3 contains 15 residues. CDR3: CASSQGAGSWYGYTF. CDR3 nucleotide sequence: TGTGCCAGCAGCCAAGGAGCAGGGTCGTGGTATGGCTACACCTTC.

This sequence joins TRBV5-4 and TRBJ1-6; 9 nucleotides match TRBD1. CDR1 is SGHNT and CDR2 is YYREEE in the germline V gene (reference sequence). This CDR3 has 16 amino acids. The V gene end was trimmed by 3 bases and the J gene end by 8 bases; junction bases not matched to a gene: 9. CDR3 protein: CASSYHPRDRDSPLHF. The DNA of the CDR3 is TGTGCCAGCAGCTATCACCCCAGGGACAGGGATTCACCCCTCCACTTT.

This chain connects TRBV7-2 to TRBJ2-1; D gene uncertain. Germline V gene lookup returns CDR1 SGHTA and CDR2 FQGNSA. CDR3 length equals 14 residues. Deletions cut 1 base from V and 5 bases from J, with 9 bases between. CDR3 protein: CASSLGGSNNEQFF. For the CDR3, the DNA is TGTGCCAGCAGCTTAGGAGGCTCAAACAATGAGCAGTTCTTC.

The CDR3 bases are TGTGCCAGCAGCGGGGGACTAGCGGGATTGGTGAATGAGCAGTTCTTC. Residues: CASSGGLAGLVNEQFF. The rearrangement joins TRBV5-4 to TRBJ2-1; 13 nucleotides match TRBD2. This CDR3 comprises 16 residues. Germline CDR1 is SGHNT and CDR2 is YYREEE (reference sequence). Trimming cost V 4 bases and J 7 bases; bases outside gene matches: 8.

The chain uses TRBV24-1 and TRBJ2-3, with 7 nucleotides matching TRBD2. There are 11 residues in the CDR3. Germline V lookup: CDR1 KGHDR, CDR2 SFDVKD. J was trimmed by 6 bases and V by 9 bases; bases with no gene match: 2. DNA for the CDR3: TGTGCCACCGGGGAGGGGGATACGCAGTATTTT. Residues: CATGEGDTQYF.

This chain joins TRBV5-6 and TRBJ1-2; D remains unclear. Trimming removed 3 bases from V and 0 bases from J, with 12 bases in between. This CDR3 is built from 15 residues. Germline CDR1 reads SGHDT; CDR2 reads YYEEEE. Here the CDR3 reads CASSWAGPANYGYTF. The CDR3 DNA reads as TGTGCCAGCAGCTGGGCAGGCCCCGCTAACTATGGCTACACCTTC.

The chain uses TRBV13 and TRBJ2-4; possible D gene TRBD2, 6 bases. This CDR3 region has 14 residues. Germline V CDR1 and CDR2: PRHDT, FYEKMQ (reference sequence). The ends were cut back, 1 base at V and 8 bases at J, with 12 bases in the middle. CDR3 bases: TGTGCCAGCAGCTTAGCGGCCGGGGAGGACATTCAGTACTTC. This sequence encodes CASSLAAGEDIQYF. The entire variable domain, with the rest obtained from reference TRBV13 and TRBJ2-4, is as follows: AAGVIQSPRHLIKEKRETATLKCYPIPRHDTVYWYQQGPGQDPQFLISFYEKMQSDKGSIPDRFSAQQFSDYHSELNMSSLELGDSALYFCASSLAAGEDIQYFGAGTRLSVL.

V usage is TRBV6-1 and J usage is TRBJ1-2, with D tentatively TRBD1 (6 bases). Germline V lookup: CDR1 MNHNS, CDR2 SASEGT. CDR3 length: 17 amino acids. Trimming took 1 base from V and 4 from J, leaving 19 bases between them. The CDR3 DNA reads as TGTGCCAGCAGTGAAGTAAGGGACATGAAAAGGGGCTATGGCTACACCTTC. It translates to CASSEVRDMKRGYGYTF.

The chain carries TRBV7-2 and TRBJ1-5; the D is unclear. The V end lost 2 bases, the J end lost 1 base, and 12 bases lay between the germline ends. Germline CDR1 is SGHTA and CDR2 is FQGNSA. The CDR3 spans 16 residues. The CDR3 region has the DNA TGTGCCAGCAGCTTATCTACCTTGGAGAGCAATCAGCCCCAGCATTTT. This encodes CASSLSTLESNQPQHF. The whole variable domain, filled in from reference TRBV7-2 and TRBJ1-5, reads GAGVSQSPSNKVTEKGKDVELRCDPISGHTALYWYRQSLGQGLEFLIYFQGNSAPDKSGLPSDRFSAERTGGSVSTLTIQRTQQEDSAVYLCASSLSTLESNQPQHFGDGTRLSIL.